Each of the 3 T cell receptor beta chains below was sequenced from the same sample in a study of control samples from healthy donors and cancer patients. The repertoire was sequenced with immunoSEQ multiplex PCR; TCRdb's copy has only in-frame clones and lacks some. The sample shows roughly 130,000 clones, 90% of them seen only once. The sample taken for sequencing was blood. The receptor source for this set is a man younger than 30 in good health.

This chain uses TRBV25-1 with TRBJ2-1; TRBD2 matches at 8 bases. The CDR3 extends over 14 amino acids. Germline lookup yields CDR1 MGHDK and CDR2 SYGVNS. With V trimmed by 7 bases and J by 3 bases, 5 bases remained unmatched. The CDR3 protein is CASTGSGIYNEQFF. The CDR3 region has the DNA TGTGCCAGCACCGGTAGCGGGATCTACAATGAGCAGTTCTTC.

The CDR3 loop reads CASSLAGSRSEKLFF. The DNA for the CDR3 is TGTGCCAGCAGCTTAGCCGGGAGCCGCTCAGAAAAACTGTTTTTT. This chain joins TRBV7-6 and TRBJ1-4; the D is unclear. Trimming cost V 0 bases and J 8 bases, with 13 bases left between them. The CDR3 loop spans 15 amino acids. Germline V gene sequence: CDR1 SGHVS, CDR2 FNYEAQ.

The chain links TRBV7-2 to TRBJ2-7; D remains unclear. V lost 11 bases and J lost 2, with 16 bases in between. Germline CDR1 SGHTA, CDR2 FQGNSA. The CDR3 length is 13 residues. The CDR3 coding sequence is TGTGCCTGCACGGTACCCTCCACCTACGAGCAGTACTTC. Residues: CACTVPSTYEQYF.